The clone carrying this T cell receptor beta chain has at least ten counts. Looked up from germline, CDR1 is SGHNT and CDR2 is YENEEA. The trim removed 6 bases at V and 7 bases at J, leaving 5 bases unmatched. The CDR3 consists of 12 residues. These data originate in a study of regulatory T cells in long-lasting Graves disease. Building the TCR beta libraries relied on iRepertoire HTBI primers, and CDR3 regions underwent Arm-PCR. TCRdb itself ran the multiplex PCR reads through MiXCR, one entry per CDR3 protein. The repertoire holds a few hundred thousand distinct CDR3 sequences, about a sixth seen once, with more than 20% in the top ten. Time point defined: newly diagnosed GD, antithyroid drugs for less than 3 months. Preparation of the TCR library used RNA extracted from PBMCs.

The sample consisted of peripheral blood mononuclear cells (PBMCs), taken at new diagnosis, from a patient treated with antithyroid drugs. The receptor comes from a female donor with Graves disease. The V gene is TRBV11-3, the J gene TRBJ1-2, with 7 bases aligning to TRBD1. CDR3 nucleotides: TGTGCCAGCAGGACAGGGCAGGGTGGCTACACCTTC. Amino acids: CASRTGQGGYTF.